Here is one T cell receptor beta chain with its context. As yet, its antigen is unknown. The sample belongs to a study of cytotoxic CD8 clonotypes in ibrutinib-treated CLL. Overall study: The sample average was approximately 260,000 productive templates and 85,000 to 100,000 productive rearrangements.

The germline V and J ends were trimmed by 0 bases and 6 bases, with 15 bases remaining between them. CDR1 and CDR2 from the germline V gene are LGHNA and YNFKEQ. The CDR3 runs to 15 residues. Study-wide results and caveats: Pretreatment clonality was elevated relative to age-matched healthy donors and paralleled circulating CD8+ T-cell counts.

Investigators sought sequencing depths of between 1 in 200,000 and 1 in 1 million T cells. Generated by immunoSEQ multiplex PCR, the TCRdb table keeps only in-frame clones and is missing some. The table has 250,000 or so clones, 70% seen once. The V and J genes are TRBV4-2 and TRBJ2-7, with a tentative D call TRBD2 (6 bases). The receptor was isolated from a human donor with chronic lymphocytic leukemia. Material: PBMCs, obtained after 24 months of ibrutinib treatment. The CDR3 here is CASSQESPHSGEQYF. CDR3 nucleotides: TGTGCCAGCAGCCAAGAGTCCCCCCATAGCGGCGAGCAGTACTTC.